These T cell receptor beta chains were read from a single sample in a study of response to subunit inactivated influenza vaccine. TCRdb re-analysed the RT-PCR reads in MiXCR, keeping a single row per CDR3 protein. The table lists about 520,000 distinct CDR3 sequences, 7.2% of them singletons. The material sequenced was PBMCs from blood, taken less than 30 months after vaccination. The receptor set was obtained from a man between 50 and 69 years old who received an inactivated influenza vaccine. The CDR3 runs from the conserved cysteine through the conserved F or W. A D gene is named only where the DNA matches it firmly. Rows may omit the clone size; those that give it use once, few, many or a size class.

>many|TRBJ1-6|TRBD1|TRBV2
CASSDRGLSNSPLHF
TGTGCCAGCAGTGACAGGGGGCTTTCTAATTCACCCCTCCACTTT
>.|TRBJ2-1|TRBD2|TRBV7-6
CASSLSGSGGVNEQFF
TGTGCCAGCAGCCTCTCCGGTAGCGGGGGGGTCAATGAGCAGTTCTTC
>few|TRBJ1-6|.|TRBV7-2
CASSLMRDSPLHF
TGTGCCAGCAGCTTAATGCGTGATTCACCCCTCCACTTT
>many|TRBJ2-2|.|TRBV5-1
CASSFDNANTGELFF
TGCGCCAGCAGCTTTGACAACGCGAACACCGGGGAGCTGTTTTTT
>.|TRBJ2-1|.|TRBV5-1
CASSLEGGGMRNEQFF
TGCGCCAGCAGCTTGGAGGGGGGAGGTATGAGGAATGAGCAGTTCTTC
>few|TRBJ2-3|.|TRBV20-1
CSARAISGTDTQYF
TGCAGTGCTAGGGCCATTTCGGGCACAGATACGCAGTATTTT
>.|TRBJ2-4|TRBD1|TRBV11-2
CASSSGQGVLAKNIQYF
TGTGCCAGCAGCTCGGGACAGGGGGTTCTAGCCAAAAACATTCAGTACTTC
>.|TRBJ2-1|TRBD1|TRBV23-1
CASSPDRVLTPSYNEQFF
TGCGCCAGCAGTCCGGACAGGGTCCTCACCCCAAGCTACAATGAGCAGTTCTTC
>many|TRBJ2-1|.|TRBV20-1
CSARDALGLNEQFF
TGCAGTGCTAGAGATGCTCTGGGTCTGAATGAGCAGTTCTTC
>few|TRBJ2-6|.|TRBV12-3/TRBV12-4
CASGTAGANVLTF
TGTGCCAGCGGGACGGCCGGGGCCAACGTCCTGACTTTC
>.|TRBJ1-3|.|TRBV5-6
CASSLDGGLSGNTIYF
TGTGCCAGCAGCTTGGATGGGGGACTCTCTGGAAACACCATATATTTT
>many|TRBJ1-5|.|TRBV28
CASRTDSNQPQHF
TGTGCCAGCAGAACAGATAGCAATCAGCCCCAGCATTTT
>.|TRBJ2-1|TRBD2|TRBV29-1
CSVAGLAGAGEQFF
TGCAGCGTGGCGGGACTAGCGGGAGCTGGTGAGCAGTTCTTC
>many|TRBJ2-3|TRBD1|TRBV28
CATNSGQAPDTQYF
TGTGCCACTAACTCGGGACAGGCCCCAGATACGCAGTATTTT
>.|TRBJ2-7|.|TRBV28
CASSRPGSEQYF
TGTGCCAGCAGTCGGCCCGGGAGCGAGCAGTACTTC
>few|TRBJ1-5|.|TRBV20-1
CSARDVQYGQPQHF
TGCAGTGCTAGAGATGTGCAGTACGGACAGCCCCAGCATTTT
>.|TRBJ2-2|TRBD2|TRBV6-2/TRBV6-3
CASSRKSGDNTGELFF
TGTGCCAGCAGCCGAAAAAGCGGGGACAACACCGGGGAGCTGTTTTTT
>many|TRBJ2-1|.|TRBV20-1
CSARDDNEQFF
TGCAGTGCTAGAGATGACAATGAGCAGTTCTTC
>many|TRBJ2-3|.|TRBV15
CATSRTLQAESTDTQYF
TGTGCCACCAGCAGGACCCTCCAAGCGGAGAGCACAGATACGCAGTATTTT
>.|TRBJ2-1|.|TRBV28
CASSHRPRYQINEQFF
TGTGCCAGCAGTCACCGACCGCGATATCAGATCAATGAGCAGTTCTTC
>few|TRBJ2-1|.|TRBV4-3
CASSQEVSTHNEQFF
TGCGCCAGCAGCCAAGAAGTGTCTACCCACAATGAGCAGTTCTTC
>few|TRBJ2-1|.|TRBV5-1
CASSLAGPEQFF
TGCGCCAGCAGCTTGGCAGGACCTGAGCAGTTCTTC
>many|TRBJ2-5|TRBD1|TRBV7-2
CASSPGGPATQYF
TGTGCCAGCAGCCCAGGGGGACCTGCGACCCAGTACTTC
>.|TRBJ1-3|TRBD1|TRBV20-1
CSASRRTGAGNTIYF
TGCAGTGCTAGCCGGCGGACAGGGGCTGGAAACACCATATATTTT
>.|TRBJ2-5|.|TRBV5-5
CASSLDPSSETQYF
TGTGCCAGCAGCTTGGACCCTAGCTCGGAGACCCAGTACTTC
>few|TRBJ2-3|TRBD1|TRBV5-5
CASSFPTGSAQYF
TGTGCCAGCAGCTTCCCGACAGGGTCCGCGCAGTATTTT
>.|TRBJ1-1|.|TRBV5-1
CASTGSGTEAFF
TGCGCCAGCACTGGGTCGGGCACTGAAGCTTTCTTT
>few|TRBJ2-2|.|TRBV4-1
CASSREGMRTGELFF
TGCGCCAGCAGCCGCGAGGGGATGCGAACCGGGGAGCTGTTTTTT
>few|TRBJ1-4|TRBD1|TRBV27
CASTGTGGSNEKLFF
TGTGCCAGCACCGGGACAGGGGGATCGAATGAAAAACTGTTTTTT
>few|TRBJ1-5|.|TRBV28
CASHEGRQPQHF
TGTGCCAGCCACGAGGGGCGTCAGCCCCAGCATTTT
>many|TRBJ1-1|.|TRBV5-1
CASSLGRDTEAFF
TGCGCCAGCAGCTTGGGCCGGGACACTGAAGCTTTCTTT
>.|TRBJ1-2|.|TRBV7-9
CASSSGGLVPYGYTF
TGTGCCAGCAGCTCCGGGGGCCTGGTTCCCTACGGCTACACCTTC